Following are 15 T cell receptor beta chains from one sample sequenced in a study of identifying expanded T cells in peripheral blood (dated by TCRdb to the late 2010s). Library generation was performed with the immunoSEQ multiplex PCR assay. Drawn from immuneACCESS, this table holds only the in-frame rearrangements with V and J called that TCRdb kept. Clones are partly lost; checked studies trace under half to an unresolved V gene and leave the rest unexplained. The sample table shows about 80,000 clones, and 84% are seen once. The ten largest clones take up less than 20% of the sample. The material sequenced was blood. These receptors came from a person aged 18 to 75 in good health.

Written as DNA, the CDR3 is TGTGCCAGCAGTTCCGGACAGGGGAGATCTGGGGCCAACGTCCTGACTTTC. Protein: CASSSGQGRSGANVLTF. This chain links TRBV28 with TRBJ2-6; 9 bases align to TRBD1. CDR3 length: 17 residues. V was pared by 4 bases and J by 1 base, with 5 bases of the junction left unmatched. Per germline, CDR1 MDHEN and CDR2 SYDVKM.

The V call is TRBV10-3, the J call TRBJ2-2, with D perhaps TRBD1 (5 bases). Trimming shortened V by 8 bases and J by 0 bases, and 13 bases separated the two germline ends. The CDR3 is 15 residues long. CDR1 and CDR2 (germline): ENHRY, SYGVKD. The CDR3 nucleotides are TGTGCCATCGGGGCCGCCCTGGCGAACACCGGGGAGCTGTTTTTT. Its protein is CAIGAALANTGELFF.

J is TRBJ1-1 and V is TRBV7-8; a weak D match, TRBD1 (6 bases). The CDR3 runs to 13 residues. Germline loops: CDR1 SGHVS, CDR2 FQNEAQ. Trimming took off 6 bases at V and 6 bases at J, with 14 bases between the two ends. The CDR3, as DNA: TGTGCCAGCAGGTTACAGGGAGGTGCTGAAGCTTTCTTT. It yields the protein CASRLQGGAEAFF.

The genes are TRBV19 and TRBJ1-1, with no clear D. The V and J ends lost 3 bases and 7 bases respectively, with 12 bases between them. This CDR3 has 13 residues. Germline lookup yields CDR1 LNHDA and CDR2 SQIVND (reference sequence). The CDR3 DNA sequence: TGTGCCAGTAGTATTGTAACTCTCAGTGAAGCTTTCTTT. Translating gives CASSIVTLSEAFF.

This clone turned up a few times. The chain is built from TRBV5-1 and TRBJ2-1; D unclear. The V gene lost 2 bases and the J gene lost 1 base, with 13 bases spanning the gap. CDR3 length: 16 amino acids. Germline CDR1 is SGHRS and CDR2 is YFSETQ. In DNA, the CDR3 is TGCGCCAGCAGCTTAGGTCTGCCCCCTTCCTACAATGAGCAGTTCTTC. Encoded protein: CASSLGLPPSYNEQFF. Based on the CDR3 plus reference TRBV5-1 and TRBJ2-1, the full variable domain is KAGVTQTPRYLIKTRGQQVTLSCSPISGHRSVSWYQQTPGQGLQFLFEYFSETQRNKGNFPGRFSGRQFSNSRSEMNVSTLELGDSALYLCASSLGLPPSYNEQFFGPGTRLTVL.

This clone was detected only once. The gene calls are TRBV7-3 and TRBJ1-1, with 8 bases aligning to TRBD1. V shed 5 bases, J shed 0 bases, and the junction held 5 bases outside the gene matches. The CDR3 spans 15 residues. The germline V gene has CDR1 SGHTA and CDR2 FQGTGA. The CDR3 region is CASSPETGVNTEAFF. DNA for the CDR3: TGTGCCAGCAGCCCGGAGACAGGGGTGAACACTGAAGCTTTCTTT.

The chain couples TRBV30 to TRBJ2-7; either TRBD1 or TRBD2 may supply D (5 bases each). This CDR3 is 12 amino acids long. V shed 5 bases and J shed 0 bases, with 8 bases lying between them. Germline V lookup: CDR1 GTSNPN, CDR2 SVGIG (reference sequence). CDR3 sequence (DNA): TGTGCCTGGGGGGGTAGCTCCTACGAGCAGTACTTC. It yields the protein CAWGGSSYEQYF.

This sequence joins TRBV5-6 and TRBJ2-1, with a possible D match to TRBD2 (5 bases). Germline V gene sequence: CDR1 SGHDT, CDR2 YYEEEE. With 2 bases removed from V and 6 bases from J, the gap between germline ends came to 12 bases. The CDR3 has 14 amino acids. DNA of the CDR3: TGTGCCAGCAGCTTCTGGGAGTACTTCAATGAGCAGTTCTTC. Its protein product is CASSFWEYFNEQFF.

The chain recombines TRBV6-6 with TRBJ2-7; 8 nucleotides line up with TRBD2. V shed 5 bases and J 3 bases; nucleotides not matched to a gene: 9. Germline lookup yields CDR1 MNHNY and CDR2 SVGAGI (reference sequence). The CDR3 loop spans 15 amino acids. In nucleotides, the CDR3 is TGTGCCAGCAGTCCACTAGCGGATGAACTCTACGAGCAGTACTTC. Its protein product is CASSPLADELYEQYF.

The rearrangement uses TRBV27 and TRBJ2-7, with 10 bases fitting TRBD1. The V and J ends lost 4 bases and 4 bases, in that order; junction bases with no gene match: 1. The CDR3 consists of 13 residues. Germline V gene sequence: CDR1 MNHEY, CDR2 SMNVEV (reference sequence). The CDR3 reads CASSSGQGYEQYF. DNA of the CDR3: TGTGCCAGCAGTTCGGGACAGGGGTACGAGCAGTACTTC.

CDR3 amino acids: CASSLLAGRSYNEQFF. The DNA of the CDR3 is TGCGCCAGCAGCTTATTAGCGGGTCGCTCCTACAATGAGCAGTTCTTC. The chain uses TRBV5-1 and TRBJ2-1; 7 nucleotides match TRBD2. The CDR3 has 16 amino acids. Trimming took 2 bases from V and 0 from J; bases not matched to a gene: 5. Germline V gene sequence: CDR1 SGHRS, CDR2 YFSETQ.

The chain has TRBV6-5 and TRBJ2-3; D gene unclear. This CDR3 contains 12 residues. With 10 bases removed from V and 2 bases from J, the gap between germline ends came to 10 bases. Germline-derived CDR1 and CDR2 are MNHEY and SVGAGI. The DNA of the CDR3 is TGTGCCAACACGGACCTCACAGATACGCAGTATTTT. It encodes CANTDLTDTQYF.

The chain recombines TRBV19 with TRBJ1-1; no reliable D call. Germline V lookup: CDR1 LNHDA, CDR2 SQIVND (reference sequence). V lost 3 bases to trimming and J lost 3 bases, with 11 bases between them. The CDR3 has 14 residues. CDR3 bases: TGTGCCAGTAGTATTTTTCGGGTGGACACTGAAGCTTTCTTT. Translating gives CASSIFRVDTEAFF.

This sequence joins TRBV5-1 and TRBJ2-2; D is uncertain. The germline CDR1 and CDR2 sequences are SGHRS and YFSETQ. This CDR3 contains 13 residues. Trimming removed 4 bases from V and 6 bases from J, with 10 bases in between. CDR3: CASSPDGAGELFF. CDR3 bases: TGCGCCAGCAGCCCTGACGGTGCCGGGGAGCTGTTTTTT.

The gene calls are TRBV5-1 and TRBJ2-7; no reliable D call. From germline, CDR1 is SGHRS and CDR2 YFSETQ. Trimming stripped 1 base from V and 1 base from J, with 9 bases between. The CDR3 extends over 14 amino acids. The DNA for the CDR3 is TGCGCCAGCAGCTTGAGTGGCTCTTCCTACGAGCAGTACTTC. This sequence encodes CASSLSGSSYEQYF.